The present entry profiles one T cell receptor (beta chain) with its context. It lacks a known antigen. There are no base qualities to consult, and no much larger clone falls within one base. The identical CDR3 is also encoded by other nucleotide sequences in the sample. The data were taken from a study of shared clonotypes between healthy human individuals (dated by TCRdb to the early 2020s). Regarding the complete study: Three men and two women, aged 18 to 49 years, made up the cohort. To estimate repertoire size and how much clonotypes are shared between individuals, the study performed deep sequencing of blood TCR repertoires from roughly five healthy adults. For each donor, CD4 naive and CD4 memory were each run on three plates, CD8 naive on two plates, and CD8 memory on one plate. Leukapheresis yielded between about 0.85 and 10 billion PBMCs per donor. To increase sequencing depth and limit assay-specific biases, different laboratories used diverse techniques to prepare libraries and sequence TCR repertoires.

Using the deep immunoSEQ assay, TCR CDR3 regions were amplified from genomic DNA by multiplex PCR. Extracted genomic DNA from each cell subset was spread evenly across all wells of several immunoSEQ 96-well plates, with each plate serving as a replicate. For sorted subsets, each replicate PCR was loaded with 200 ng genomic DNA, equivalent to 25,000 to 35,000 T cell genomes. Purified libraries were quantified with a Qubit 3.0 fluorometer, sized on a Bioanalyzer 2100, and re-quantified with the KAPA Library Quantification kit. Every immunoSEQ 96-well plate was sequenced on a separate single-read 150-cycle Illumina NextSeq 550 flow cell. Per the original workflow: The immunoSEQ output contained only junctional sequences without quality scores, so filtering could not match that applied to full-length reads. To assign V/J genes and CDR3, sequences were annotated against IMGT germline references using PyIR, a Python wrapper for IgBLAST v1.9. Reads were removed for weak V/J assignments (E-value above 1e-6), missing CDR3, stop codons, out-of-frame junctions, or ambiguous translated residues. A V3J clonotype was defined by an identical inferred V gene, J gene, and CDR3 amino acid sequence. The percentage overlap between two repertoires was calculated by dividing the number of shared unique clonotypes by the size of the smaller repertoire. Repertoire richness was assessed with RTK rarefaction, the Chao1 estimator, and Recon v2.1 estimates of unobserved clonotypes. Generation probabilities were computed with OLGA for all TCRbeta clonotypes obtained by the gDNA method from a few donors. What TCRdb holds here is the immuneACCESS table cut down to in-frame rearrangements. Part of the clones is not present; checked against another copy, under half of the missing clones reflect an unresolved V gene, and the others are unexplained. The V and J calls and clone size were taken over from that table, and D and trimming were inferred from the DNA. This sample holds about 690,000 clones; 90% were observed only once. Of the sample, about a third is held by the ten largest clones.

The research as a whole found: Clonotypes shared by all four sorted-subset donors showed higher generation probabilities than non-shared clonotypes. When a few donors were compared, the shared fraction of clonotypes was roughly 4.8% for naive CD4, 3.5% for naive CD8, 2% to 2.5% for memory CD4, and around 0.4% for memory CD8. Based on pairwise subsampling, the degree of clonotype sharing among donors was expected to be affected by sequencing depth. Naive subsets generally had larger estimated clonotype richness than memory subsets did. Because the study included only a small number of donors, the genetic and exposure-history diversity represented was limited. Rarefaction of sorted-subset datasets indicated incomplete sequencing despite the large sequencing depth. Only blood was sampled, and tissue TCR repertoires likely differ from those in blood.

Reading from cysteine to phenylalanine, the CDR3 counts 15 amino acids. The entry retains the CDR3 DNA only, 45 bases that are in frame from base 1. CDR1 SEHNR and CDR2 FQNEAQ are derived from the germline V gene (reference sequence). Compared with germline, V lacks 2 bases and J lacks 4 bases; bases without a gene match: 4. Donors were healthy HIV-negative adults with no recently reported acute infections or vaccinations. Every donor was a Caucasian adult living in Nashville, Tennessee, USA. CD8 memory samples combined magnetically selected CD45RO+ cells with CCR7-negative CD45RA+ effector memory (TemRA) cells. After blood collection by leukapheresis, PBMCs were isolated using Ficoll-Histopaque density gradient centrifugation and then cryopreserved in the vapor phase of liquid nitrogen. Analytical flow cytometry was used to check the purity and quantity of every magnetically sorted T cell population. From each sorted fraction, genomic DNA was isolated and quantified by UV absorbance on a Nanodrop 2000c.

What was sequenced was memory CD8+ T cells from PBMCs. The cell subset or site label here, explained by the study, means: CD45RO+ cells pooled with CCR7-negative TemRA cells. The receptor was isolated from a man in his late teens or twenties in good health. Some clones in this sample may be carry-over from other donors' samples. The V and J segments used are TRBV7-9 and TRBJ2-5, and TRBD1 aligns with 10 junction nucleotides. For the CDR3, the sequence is CASSLRQGARETQYF. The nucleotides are TGTGCCAGCAGCTTACGACAGGGGGCGCGAGAGACCCAGTACTTC.